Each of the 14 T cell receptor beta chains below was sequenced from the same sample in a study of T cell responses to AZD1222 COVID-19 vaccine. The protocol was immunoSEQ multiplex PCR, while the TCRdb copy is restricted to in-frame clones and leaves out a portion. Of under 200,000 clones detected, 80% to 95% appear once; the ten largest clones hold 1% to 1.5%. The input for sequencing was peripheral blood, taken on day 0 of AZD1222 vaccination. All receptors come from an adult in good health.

DNA of the CDR3: TGTGCCAGCAGCCAAGTGGGACAGGGATTCTACGAGCAGTACTTC. Amino acid sequence: CASSQVGQGFYEQYF. The chain is built from TRBV14 and TRBJ2-7, with 9 bases lining up with TRBD1. The CDR3 sequence is 15 residues long. V lost 1 base and J lost 3; bases outside the gene matches: 4. The V gene's germline CDR1 is SGHDN and CDR2 FVKESK.

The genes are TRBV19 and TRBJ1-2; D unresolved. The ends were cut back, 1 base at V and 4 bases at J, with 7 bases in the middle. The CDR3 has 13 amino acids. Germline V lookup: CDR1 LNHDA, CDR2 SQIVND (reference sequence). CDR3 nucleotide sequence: TGTGCCAGTAGTATAGTCGCGAGCTATGGCTACACCTTC. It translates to CASSIVASYGYTF.

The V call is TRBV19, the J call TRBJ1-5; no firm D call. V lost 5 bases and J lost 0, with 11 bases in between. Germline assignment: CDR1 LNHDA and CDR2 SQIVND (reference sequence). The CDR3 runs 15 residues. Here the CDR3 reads CASSYQSYSNQPQHF. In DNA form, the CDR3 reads TGTGCCAGTAGTTACCAGTCGTATAGCAATCAGCCCCAGCATTTT.

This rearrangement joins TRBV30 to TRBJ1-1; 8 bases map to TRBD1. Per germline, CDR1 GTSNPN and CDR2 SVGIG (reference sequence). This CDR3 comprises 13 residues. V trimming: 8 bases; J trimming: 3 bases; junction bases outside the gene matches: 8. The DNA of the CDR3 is TGTGCCCGAGACAGGGGATTCGACACTGAAGCTTTCTTT. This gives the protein CARDRGFDTEAFF.

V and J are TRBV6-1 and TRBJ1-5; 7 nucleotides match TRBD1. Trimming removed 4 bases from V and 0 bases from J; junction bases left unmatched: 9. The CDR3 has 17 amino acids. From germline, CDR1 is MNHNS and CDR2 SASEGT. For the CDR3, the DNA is TGTGCCAGCAGTGTTATTGGAAAGGGGGCTAGCAATCAGCCCCAGCATTTT. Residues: CASSVIGKGASNQPQHF.

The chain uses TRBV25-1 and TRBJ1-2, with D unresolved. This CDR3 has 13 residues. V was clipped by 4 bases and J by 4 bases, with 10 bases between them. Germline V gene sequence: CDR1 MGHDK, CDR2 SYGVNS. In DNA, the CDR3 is TGTGCCAGCAGTGGGACGGCCGTCTATGGCTACACCTTC. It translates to CASSGTAVYGYTF.

The CDR3 protein is CASSPYTNRGNEQFF. For the CDR3, the DNA is TGTGCCAGCAGCCCTTATACTAACAGGGGAAATGAGCAGTTCTTC. The rearrangement uses TRBV3-1 (or the pseudogene TRBV3-2) and TRBJ2-1, with 7 bases matching TRBD1. This CDR3 is built from 15 residues. V was clipped by 4 bases and J by 7 bases; unmatched bases: 10. Germline V gives CDR1 LGHDT, CDR2 YNNKEL (reference sequence).

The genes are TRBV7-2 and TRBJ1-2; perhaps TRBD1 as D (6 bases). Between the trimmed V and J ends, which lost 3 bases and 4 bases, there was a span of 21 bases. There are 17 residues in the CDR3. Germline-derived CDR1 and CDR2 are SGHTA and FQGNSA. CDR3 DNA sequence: TGTGCCAGCAGCTTTGGGGGGCCCAGGGTCCCGATCTATGGCTACACCTTC. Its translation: CASSFGGPRVPIYGYTF.

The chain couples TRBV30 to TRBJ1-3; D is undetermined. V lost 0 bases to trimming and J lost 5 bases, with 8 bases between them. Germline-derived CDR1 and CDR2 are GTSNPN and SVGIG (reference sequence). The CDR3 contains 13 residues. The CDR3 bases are TGTGCCTGGAGTGTTGGGTCGCGAAACACCATATATTTT. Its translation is CAWSVGSRNTIYF.

CDR3 bases: TGTGCCAGCAGCTTAGCGTATGAGCAGTTCTTC. This sequence encodes CASSLAYEQFF. The rearrangement joins TRBV11-2 to TRBJ2-1; D ambiguous. The germline V and J ends were trimmed by 1 base and 8 bases, with 3 bases remaining between them. Per germline, CDR1 SGHAT and CDR2 FQNNGV. The CDR3 spans 11 residues.

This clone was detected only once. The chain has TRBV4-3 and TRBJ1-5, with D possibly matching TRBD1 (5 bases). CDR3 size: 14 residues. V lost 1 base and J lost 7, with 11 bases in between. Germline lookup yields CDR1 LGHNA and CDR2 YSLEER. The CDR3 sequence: CASSQAIGTQPQHF. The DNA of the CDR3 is TGCGCCAGCAGCCAAGCCATAGGGACGCAGCCCCAGCATTTT.

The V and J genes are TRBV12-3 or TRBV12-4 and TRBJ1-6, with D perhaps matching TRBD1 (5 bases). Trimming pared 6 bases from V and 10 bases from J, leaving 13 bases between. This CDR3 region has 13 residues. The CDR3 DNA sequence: TGTGCCAGCAGGGGGACCCGGGACTCACCCCTCCACTTT. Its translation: CASRGTRDSPLHF.

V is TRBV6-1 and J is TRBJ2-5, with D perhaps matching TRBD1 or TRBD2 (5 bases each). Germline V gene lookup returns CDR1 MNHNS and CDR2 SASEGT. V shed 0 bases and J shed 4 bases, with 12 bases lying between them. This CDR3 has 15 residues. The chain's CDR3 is CASSEAGRHGETQYF. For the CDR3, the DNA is TGTGCCAGCAGTGAAGCGGGACGGCACGGAGAGACCCAGTACTTC.

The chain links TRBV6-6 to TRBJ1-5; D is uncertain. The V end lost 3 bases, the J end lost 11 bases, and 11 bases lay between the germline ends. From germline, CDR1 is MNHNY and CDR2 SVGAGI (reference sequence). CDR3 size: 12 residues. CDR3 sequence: CASSYPLVAQHF. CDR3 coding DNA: TGTGCCAGCAGTTATCCGTTAGTGGCCCAGCATTTT.